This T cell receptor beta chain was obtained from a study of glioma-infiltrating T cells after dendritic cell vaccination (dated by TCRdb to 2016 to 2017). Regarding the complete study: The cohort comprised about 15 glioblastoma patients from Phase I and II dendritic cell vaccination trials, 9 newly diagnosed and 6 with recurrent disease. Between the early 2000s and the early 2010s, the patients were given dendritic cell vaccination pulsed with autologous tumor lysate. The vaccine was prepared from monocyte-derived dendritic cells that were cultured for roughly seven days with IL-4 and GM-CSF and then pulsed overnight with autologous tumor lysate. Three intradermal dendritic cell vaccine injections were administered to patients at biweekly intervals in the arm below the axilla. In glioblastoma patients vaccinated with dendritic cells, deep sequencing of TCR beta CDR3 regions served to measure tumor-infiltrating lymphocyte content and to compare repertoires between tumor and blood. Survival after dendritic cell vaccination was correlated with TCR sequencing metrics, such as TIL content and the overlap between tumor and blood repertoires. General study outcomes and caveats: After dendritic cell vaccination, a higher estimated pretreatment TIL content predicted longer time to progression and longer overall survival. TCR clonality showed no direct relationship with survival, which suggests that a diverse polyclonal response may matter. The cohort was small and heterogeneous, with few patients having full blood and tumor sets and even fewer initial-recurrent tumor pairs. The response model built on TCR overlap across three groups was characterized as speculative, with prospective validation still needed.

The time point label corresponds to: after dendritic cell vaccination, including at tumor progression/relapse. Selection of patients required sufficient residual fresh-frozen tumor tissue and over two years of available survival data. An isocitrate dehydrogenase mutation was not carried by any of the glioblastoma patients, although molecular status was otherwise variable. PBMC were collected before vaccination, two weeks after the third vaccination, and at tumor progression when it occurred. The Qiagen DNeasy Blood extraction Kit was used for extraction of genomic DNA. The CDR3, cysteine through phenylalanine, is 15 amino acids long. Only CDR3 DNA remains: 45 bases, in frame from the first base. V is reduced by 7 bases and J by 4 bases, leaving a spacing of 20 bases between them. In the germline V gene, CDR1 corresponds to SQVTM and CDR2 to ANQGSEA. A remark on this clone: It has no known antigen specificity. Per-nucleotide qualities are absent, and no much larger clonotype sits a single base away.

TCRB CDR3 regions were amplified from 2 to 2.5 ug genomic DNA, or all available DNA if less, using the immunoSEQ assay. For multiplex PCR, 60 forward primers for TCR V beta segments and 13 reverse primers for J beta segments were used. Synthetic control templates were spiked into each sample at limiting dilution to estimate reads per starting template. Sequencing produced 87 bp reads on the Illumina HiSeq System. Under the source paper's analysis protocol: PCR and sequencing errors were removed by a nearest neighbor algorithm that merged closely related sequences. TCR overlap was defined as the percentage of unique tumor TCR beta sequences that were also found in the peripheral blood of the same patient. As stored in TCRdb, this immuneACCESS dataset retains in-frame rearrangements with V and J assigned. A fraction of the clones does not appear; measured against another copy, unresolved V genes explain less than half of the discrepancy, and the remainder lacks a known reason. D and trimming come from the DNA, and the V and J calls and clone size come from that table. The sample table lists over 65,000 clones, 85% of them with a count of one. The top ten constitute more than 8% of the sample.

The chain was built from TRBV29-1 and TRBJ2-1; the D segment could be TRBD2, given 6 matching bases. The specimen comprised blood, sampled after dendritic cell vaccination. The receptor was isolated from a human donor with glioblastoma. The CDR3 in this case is CSAVVGASEYNEQFF. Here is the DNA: TGCAGCGCCGTGGTTGGGGCTAGCGAGTACAATGAGCAGTTCTTC.